Below are 14 T cell receptor beta chains sequenced from a single sample in a study of CD8 T cells in ankylosing spondylitis. Study-wide findings and caveats: Characteristic of ankylosing spondylitis blood, it appeared, was a TCR beta motif comprising about 8 highly homologous variants.

These receptors are not linked to any known antigen. In TCRdb, the 5' RACE reads were re-called with MiXCR into one record per CDR3 protein. This repertoire shows approximately 500,000 distinct CDR3 sequences, roughly 13% found once; its top ten account for approximately 6.3%. Input material: blood, either unsorted or a sorted T cell fraction (not recorded which). The receptors come from a male donor with ankylosing spondylitis.

This clonotype was found a few times. V and J are TRBV5-1 and TRBJ2-7; 8 bases agree with TRBD1. Germline V gene data show CDR1 as SGHRS and CDR2 as YFSETQ. The trim removed 0 bases at V and 5 bases at J, leaving 16 bases unmatched. The CDR3 is made up of 18 amino acids. CDR3: CASSLAVMAGGAFDEQYF. CDR3 in DNA: TGCGCCAGCAGCTTGGCCGTGATGGCAGGGGGCGCTTTCGACGAGCAGTACTTC.

This clonotype has a handful of counts. V gene TRBV20-1 combines with J gene TRBJ2-3, with D perhaps matching TRBD2 (6 bases). The germline V gene has CDR1 DFQATT and CDR2 SNEGSKA (reference sequence). The CDR3 contains 14 residues. Trimming took off 6 bases at V and 2 bases at J, with 15 bases between the two ends. In nucleotides, the CDR3 is TGCAGTGCCACCAGGGACTTGGCCACAGATACGCAGTATTTT. Protein: CSATRDLATDTQYF.

This clonotype was observed at least ten times. This sequence joins TRBV7-2 and TRBJ2-5; 7 bases fit TRBD1. The CDR3 totals 14 residues. Germline CDR1 reads SGHTA; CDR2 reads FQGNSA. V shed 5 bases and J 5 bases; nucleotides not matched to a gene: 8. In nucleotides, the CDR3 is TGTGCCAGCAGCCAAAACAGGGGTACGGAGACCCAGTACTTC. It is translated as CASSQNRGTETQYF.

This clonotype was detected only a few times. The CDR3 spells CASSFLGGGGDTQYF. The CDR3, as DNA: TGTGCCAGCAGTTTTTTAGGAGGGGGAGGGGATACGCAGTATTTT. The chain uses TRBV12-3 or TRBV12-4 and TRBJ2-3; D might be TRBD2 (7 bases). The CDR3 sequence is 15 residues long. Trimming removed 3 bases at V and 6 bases at J, with 16 bases between.

This clonotype was counted only a few times. The gene calls are TRBV20-1 and TRBJ2-1; D uncertain. This CDR3 has 13 residues. Deletions cut 1 base from V and 7 bases from J, with 11 bases between. Germline-derived CDR1 and CDR2 are DFQATT and SNEGSKA (reference sequence). The CDR3 sequence: CSARASLWNEQFF. The DNA of the CDR3 is TGCAGTGCTAGAGCTTCCCTTTGGAATGAGCAGTTCTTC.

This clonotype was seen repeatedly, ten times or more. This rearrangement joins TRBV29-1 to TRBJ2-7, with D perhaps TRBD1 (5 bases). CDR3 length equals 13 residues. From germline, CDR1 is SQVTM and CDR2 ANQGSEA. Trimming cost V 4 bases and J 3 bases, with 13 bases left between them. CDR3 sequence: CSVGQFSDYEQYF. The CDR3 DNA sequence: TGCAGCGTTGGACAGTTCAGCGACTACGAGCAGTACTTC.

CDR3 nucleotides: TGTGCCACCAGCAGAGGTACAGGGGGACAAGAGACCCAGTACTTC. Protein sequence: CATSRGTGGQETQYF. This chain joins TRBV15 and TRBJ2-5; 8 positions match TRBD1. Germline trimming cut 1 base from V and 2 bases from J; bases unmatched to any gene: 3. The CDR3 covers 15 residues. Per the germline V gene, CDR1 is LNHNV and CDR2 is YYDKDF (reference sequence).

This clonotype occurred many times. The chain links TRBV29-1 to TRBJ2-1; maybe TRBD2 (6 bases). Germline V gene lookup returns CDR1 SQVTM and CDR2 ANQGSEA. The CDR3 is 11 residues long. The V end was cut by 6 bases, the J end by 9 bases, with 12 bases between. This CDR3 is CSVTGSGEQFF. CDR3 DNA: TGCAGCGTGACCGGGAGCGGTGAGCAGTTCTTC.

This rearrangement joins TRBV5-1 to TRBJ1-2, with 11 bases lining up with TRBD1. Germline V gives CDR1 SGHRS, CDR2 YFSETQ. The V gene end was trimmed by 4 bases and the J gene end by 3 bases; junction bases not matched to a gene: 5. The length of the CDR3 is 15 residues. This chain's CDR3 is CASSPRTGGDYGYTF. CDR3 DNA sequence: TGCGCCAGCAGCCCACGGACAGGGGGCGACTATGGCTACACCTTC.

The sample holds many counts of this clonotype. The J gene is TRBJ2-1, the V gene TRBV7-2, with 11 bases matching TRBD2. Germline loops: CDR1 SGHTA, CDR2 FQGNSA. The CDR3 consists of 15 residues. Trimming at V came to 1 base and at J to 5 bases, leaving 1 base not matched to a gene. The DNA for the CDR3 is TGTGCCAGCAGCTTAGATAGCGGGAGGGACAATGAGCAGTTCTTC. It translates to CASSLDSGRDNEQFF.

This clonotype was observed a few times. The chain has TRBV7-9 and TRBJ2-1; D uncertain. In germline, CDR1 is SEHNR, CDR2 FQNEAQ (reference sequence). This CDR3 contains 11 residues. V was trimmed by 11 bases and J by 5 bases, leaving 10 bases between them. CDR3 loop: CAPIGDNEQFF. The CDR3 region has the DNA TGTGCCCCCATTGGGGACAATGAGCAGTTCTTC. The whole variable domain, filled in from reference TRBV7-9 and TRBJ2-1, reads DTGVSQNPRHKITKRGQNVTFRCDPISEHNRLYWYRQTLGQGPEFLTYFQNEAQLEKSRLLSDRFSAERPKGSFSTLEIQRTEQGDSAMYLCAPIGDNEQFFGPGTRLTVL.

A few counts support this clonotype. The rearrangement uses TRBV9 and TRBJ1-1; 7 nucleotides align to TRBD1. J gave up 10 bases and V 5 bases, and 14 bases lay outside the gene matches. Germline CDR1 and CDR2: SGDLS and YYNGEE. The CDR3 has 14 residues. CDR3: CASSPGQKTLGAFF. CDR3 coding DNA: TGTGCCAGCAGTCCGGGACAGAAGACTCTTGGAGCTTTCTTT.

The rearrangement joins TRBV11-2 to TRBJ2-7; D could derive from TRBD1 or TRBD2 (6 bases each). Germline CDR1 and CDR2: SGHAT and FQNNGV. The CDR3 runs 16 residues. Trimming stripped 6 bases from V and 0 bases from J, with 18 bases between. As DNA, the CDR3 is TGTGCCAGCAGTCTAGGAGGGGGGTCCTACTCCTACGAGCAGTACTTC. It specifies CASSLGGGSYSYEQYF. The complete variable domain, with remaining parts taken from reference TRBV11-2 and TRBJ2-7, reads EAGVAQSPRYKIIEKRQSVAFWCNPISGHATLYWYQQILGQGPKLLIQFQNNGVVDDSQLPKDRFSAERLKGVDSTLKIQPAKLEDSAVYLCASSLGGGSYSYEQYFGPGTRLTVT.

The chain uses TRBV20-1 and TRBJ1-4; no firm D call. V was pared by 3 bases and J by 7 bases, with 18 bases between. This CDR3 has 15 amino acids. Germline V gene data show CDR1 as DFQATT and CDR2 as SNEGSKA (reference sequence). The CDR3 reads CSASRFSGWGEKLFF. CDR3 nucleotides: TGCAGTGCTAGCCGCTTTAGCGGGTGGGGTGAAAAACTGTTTTTT.